The 27 T cell receptor beta chains listed next were all sequenced from one sample in a study of CD8+ T cells in alopecia areata. Documented treatment: oral pan-JAK inhibitor, 5-10 mg twice daily. Sequencing used cDNA as its template, made by extracting RNA and reverse transcribing it. Clones were sequenced by immunoSEQ multiplex PCR, and TCRdb holds only the in-frame ones, with some missing. In the table there are 150,000 to 200,000 clones, roughly 66% of which are singletons. The material sequenced was CD4+ T cells sorted from blood, taken at week 24, from a patient treated with tofacitinib. The receptor set was obtained from a human donor with alopecia areata.

This sequence joins TRBV5-1 and TRBJ1-5; TRBD1 matches 8 bases. There are 14 residues in the CDR3. J gave up 10 bases and V 4 bases, and 10 bases lay outside the gene matches. Germline V gives CDR1 SGHRS, CDR2 YFSETQ. The CDR3: CASSTGTGASPQHF. The CDR3 DNA sequence: TGCGCCAGCAGCACGGGGACAGGAGCATCACCCCAGCATTTT.

This clone has a handful of counts. The genes are TRBV15 and TRBJ2-3; 10 nucleotides agree with TRBD2. V lost 4 bases, J lost 2 bases, and 6 bases stayed unmatched. Germline values: CDR1 LNHNV, CDR2 YYDKDF (reference sequence). CDR3 length: 16 residues. The chain's CDR3 is CATSMRLAGTTDTQYF. CDR3 bases: TGTGCCACCAGCATGCGACTAGCGGGCACCACAGATACGCAGTATTTT.

CDR3 bases: TGTGCCACCAGCAGAGACCGCGCTGAAAATCAGCCCCAGCATTTT. Translation gives CATSRDRAENQPQHF. This chain uses TRBV15 with TRBJ1-5; D gene uncertain. The CDR3 has 15 residues. V shed 0 bases and J shed 4 bases, with 10 bases lying between them. The germline V gene encodes CDR1 LNHNV and CDR2 YYDKDF (reference sequence).

This chain uses TRBV6-5 with TRBJ1-2; D gene uncertain. The CDR3 is 15 residues long. CDR1 and CDR2 from the germline V gene are MNHEY and SVGAGI. V lost 0 bases and J lost 2, with 10 bases in between. The CDR3 DNA reads as TGTGCCAGCAGTTACTCGAGGTCAGCCAACTATGGCTACACCTTC. Translated, it gives CASSYSRSANYGYTF.

The rearrangement uses TRBV11-2 and TRBJ2-5; D might be TRBD2 (5 bases). The CDR3 sequence is 14 residues long. V lost 6 bases and J lost 2, with 13 bases in between. Germline V lookup: CDR1 SGHAT, CDR2 FQNNGV. CDR3 protein: CASRPAREQETQYF. DNA of the CDR3: TGTGCCAGCAGACCTGCCCGGGAACAAGAGACCCAGTACTTC.

The chain carries TRBV29-1 and TRBJ2-1; D perhaps matches TRBD1 (6 bases). Germline CDR1 is SQVTM and CDR2 is ANQGSEA. The CDR3 has 14 residues. Between the trimmed V and J ends, which lost 4 bases and 4 bases, there was a span of 14 bases. The CDR3 reads CSVADSFGYNEQFF. In DNA form, the CDR3 reads TGCAGCGTTGCGGACAGCTTCGGATACAATGAGCAGTTCTTC.

CDR3 nucleotides: TGCAGTGCTAGAGGGAATAAAGGGCCGTACTTC. It is translated as CSARGNKGPYF. The V and J genes are TRBV20-1 and TRBJ2-7; the D is unclear. V was shortened by 1 base and J by 12 bases, with 13 bases between the two germline ends. The CDR3 is 11 residues long. Germline-derived CDR1 and CDR2 are DFQATT and SNEGSKA (reference sequence).

In this sample, this clone turned up a few times. CDR3 nucleotides: TGTGCCACCAGCAGAGGACAAGCTGAGTCCTACGAGCAGTACTTC. Translated, it gives CATSRGQAESYEQYF. The chain links TRBV15 to TRBJ2-7; D gene ambiguous. Looked up from germline, CDR1 is LNHNV and CDR2 is YYDKDF (reference sequence). The ends were cut back, 1 base at V and 1 base at J, with 11 bases in the middle. This CDR3 contains 15 residues.

The chain employs TRBV29-1 and TRBJ1-2; the D gene is possibly TRBD1 (5 bases). Germline-derived CDR1 and CDR2 are SQVTM and ANQGSEA. V was cut by 7 bases and J by 8 bases, with 17 bases left in between. The CDR3 is 12 amino acids. Here the CDR3 reads CSGYRDYGGYTF. CDR3 DNA: TGCAGCGGCTACCGGGACTACGGGGGCTACACCTTC.

The CDR3 DNA sequence: TGCAGCGTTGATCGGGGTAGGGCTGAAGCTTTCTTT. Amino acids: CSVDRGRAEAFF. The gene calls are TRBV29-1 and TRBJ1-1, with D hard to call. Per the germline V gene, CDR1 is SQVTM and CDR2 is ANQGSEA. The V end was cut by 3 bases, the J end by 6 bases, with 11 bases between. This CDR3 is 12 amino acids long. The whole variable domain, remainder taken from reference TRBV29-1 and TRBJ1-1, is SAVISQKPSRDICQRGTSLTIQCQVDSQVTMMFWYRQQPGQSLTLIATANQGSEATYESGFVIDKFPISRPNLTFSTLTVSNMSPEDSSIYLCSVDRGRAEAFFGQGTRLTVV.

The CDR3 is CSVVGDRPYEQYF. In DNA form, the CDR3 reads TGCAGCGTTGTGGGGGACAGACCCTACGAGCAGTACTTC. V and J are TRBV29-1 and TRBJ2-7, with 7 bases fitting TRBD1. V trimming: 4 bases; J trimming: 2 bases; junction bases outside the gene matches: 5. The germline V gene encodes CDR1 SQVTM and CDR2 ANQGSEA. The CDR3 length is 13 residues.

The J gene is TRBJ1-2, the V gene TRBV29-1; 8 bases match TRBD1. J gave up 4 bases and V 6 bases, and 10 bases lay outside the gene matches. CDR3 length: 14 amino acids. Germline CDR1 SQVTM, CDR2 ANQGSEA. CDR3 in DNA: TGCAGCGTCCCAGGACAGGGCGGATTCTATGGCTACACCTTC. It yields the protein CSVPGQGGFYGYTF.

Only one count was recorded for this clone. This CDR3 is also generated by other DNA sequences in the sample. V usage is TRBV29-1 and J usage is TRBJ1-5, with D perhaps TRBD1 (5 bases). Trimming stripped 4 bases from V and 3 bases from J, with 10 bases between. CDR1 SQVTM and CDR2 ANQGSEA come from the germline V gene. This CDR3 spans 13 amino acids. The DNA of the CDR3 is TGCAGCGTTGGAGGGGCTCTCAATCAGCCCCAGCATTTT. It encodes CSVGGALNQPQHF.

The CDR3 loop reads CASSGTGGSTEAFF. In DNA form, the CDR3 reads TGTGCCAGCAGCGGAACAGGGGGGAGCACTGAAGCTTTCTTT. The genes are TRBV9 and TRBJ1-1, with TRBD1 matching over 8 bases. The V segment lost 3 bases and the J segment 4 bases; nucleotides outside the gene matches: 5. This CDR3 is built from 14 residues. CDR1 and CDR2 from the germline V gene are SGDLS and YYNGEE.

The chain links TRBV5-6 to TRBJ1-2; 7 bases fit TRBD1. This CDR3 spans 16 amino acids. Germline CDR1 is SGHDT and CDR2 is YYEEEE. The junction had 15 bases not matched to a gene; V was cut back by 6 bases and J by 4 bases. CDR3 bases: TGTGCCAGCACCCTAGCTTCGGTGCCAGGGGGCTATGGCTACACCTTC. Its translation: CASTLASVPGGYGYTF.

CDR3 DNA sequence: TGTGCCAGCAGTTATGGGCCGGGGAGGGGCTACACCTTC. It codes for CASSYGPGRGYTF. The chain is built from TRBV6-5 and TRBJ1-2; D is unclear. V lost 3 bases and J lost 8, with 13 bases in between. The CDR3 runs 13 residues. Germline V gives CDR1 MNHEY, CDR2 SVGAGI.

The chain uses TRBV2 and TRBJ1-6, with D possibly matching TRBD1 (5 bases). The length of the CDR3 is 15 residues. CDR1 SNHLY and CDR2 FYNNEI come from the germline V gene. V lost 6 bases and J lost 9, with 18 bases in between. The CDR3 bases are TGTGCCAGCAGCCCGGAGGGACCCGAGGGTTCACCCCTCCACTTT. It codes for CASSPEGPEGSPLHF.

The V and J genes are TRBV5-1 and TRBJ2-7; D gene unclear. The germline V and J ends were trimmed by 0 bases and 6 bases, with 7 bases remaining between them. CDR1 is SGHRS and CDR2 is YFSETQ in the germline V gene. The CDR3 extends over 12 amino acids. In DNA, the CDR3 is TGCGCCAGCAGCTTGGGGCTAGGCGAGCAGTACTTC. This sequence encodes CASSLGLGEQYF.

This chain joins TRBV29-1 and TRBJ1-1; D remains unclear. Trimming stripped 5 bases from V and 1 base from J, with 14 bases between. Per germline, CDR1 SQVTM and CDR2 ANQGSEA. The CDR3 runs to 14 residues. Here the CDR3 reads CSVRGRMGNTEAFF. The CDR3 nucleotides are TGCAGCGTTCGTGGACGGATGGGGAACACTGAAGCTTTCTTT.

DNA of the CDR3: TGCACCAGCAGCCAAGATCAGGGGGCCCGGGAGACCCAGTACTTC. Residues: CTSSQDQGARETQYF. This chain links TRBV1 with TRBJ2-5; TRBD1 reflects the table's D call only, with no check against the DNA. TRBV1 corresponds to a pseudogene. This CDR3 region has 15 residues.

This clone was counted many times. The V and J genes are TRBV5-6 and TRBJ2-2, with D possibly matching TRBD1 (6 bases). Trimming left V 0 bases short and J 5 bases short, with 14 bases between. The CDR3 loop spans 16 amino acids. Germline loops: CDR1 SGHDT, CDR2 YYEEEE. CDR3 sequence: CASSLDGGPRTGELFF. Here the CDR3 DNA reads TGTGCCAGCAGCTTGGATGGGGGCCCGCGGACCGGGGAGCTGTTTTTT. Filled out from reference TRBV5-6 and TRBJ2-2, the complete variable domain reads DAGVTQSPTHLIKTRGQQVTLRCSPKSGHDTVSWYQQALGQGPQFIFQYYEEEERQRGNFPDRFSGHQFPNYSSELNVNALLLGDSALYLCASSLDGGPRTGELFFGEGSRLTVL.

This clone appeared a few times. The V gene is TRBV9, the J gene TRBJ2-6, with TRBD2 matching over 8 bases. This CDR3 is built from 17 residues. The junction had 6 bases not matched to a gene; V was cut back by 2 bases and J by 2 bases. Germline V lookup: CDR1 SGDLS, CDR2 YYNGEE. In nucleotides, the CDR3 is TGTGCCAGCAGCGTTCGCGGGGGGCAGGCTGGGGCCAACGTCCTGACTTTC. Translation gives CASSVRGGQAGANVLTF.

The chain uses TRBV29-1 and TRBJ2-5, with 7 nucleotides matching TRBD2. CDR1 and CDR2 (germline): SQVTM, ANQGSEA. J was trimmed by 1 base and V by 8 bases; bases with no gene match: 7. This CDR3 has 13 residues. CDR3 residues: CSTVGGGQETQYF. DNA of the CDR3: TGCAGCACTGTAGGCGGGGGCCAAGAGACCCAGTACTTC.

The V call is TRBV29-1, the J call TRBJ1-1; D is unclear. V lost 6 bases to trimming and J lost 4 bases, with 9 bases between them. In germline, CDR1 is SQVTM, CDR2 ANQGSEA. This CDR3 comprises 11 residues. CDR3 in amino acids: CSVGTVTEAFF. DNA of the CDR3: TGCAGCGTGGGCACCGTCACTGAAGCTTTCTTT.

This clone was seen only a few times. This CDR3 is CSLTRWSSYNEQFF. CDR3 DNA sequence: TGCAGCTTGACTCGGTGGAGCTCCTACAATGAGCAGTTCTTC. The rearrangement joins TRBV29-1 to TRBJ2-1; D ambiguous. V lost 8 bases and J 0 bases, leaving 14 bases between the germline ends. Germline V gene sequence: CDR1 SQVTM, CDR2 ANQGSEA. CDR3 length: 14 residues.

The V call is TRBV11-3, the J call TRBJ1-5; D gene uncertain. Germline CDR1 and CDR2: SGHNT and YENEEA. The CDR3 runs to 12 residues. The V end lost 1 base, the J end lost 6 bases, and 4 bases lay between the germline ends. Here the CDR3 DNA reads TGTGCCAGCAGCTTAGGTTCTCAGCCCCAGCATTTT. It specifies CASSLGSQPQHF. Full variable domain (rest looked up from reference TRBV11-3 and TRBJ1-5): EAGVVQSPRYKIIEKKQPVAFWCNPISGHNTLYWYLQNLGQGPELLIRYENEEAVDDSQLPKDRFSAERLKGVDSTLKIQPAELGDSAVYLCASSLGSQPQHFGDGTRLSIL.

The rearrangement joins TRBV6-1 to TRBJ1-1; D is undetermined. Germline V gene sequence: CDR1 MNHNS, CDR2 SASEGT. The CDR3 length is 13 residues. The ends were cut back, 7 bases at V and 2 bases at J, with 11 bases in the middle. Written as DNA, the CDR3 is TGTGCCAGCACAGCGACAACCAACACTGAAGCTTTCTTT. Amino acids: CASTATTNTEAFF.